Presented here are 11 T cell receptor beta chains from one specimen sequenced in a study of T-cell reconstitution after alpha-beta-depleted transplantation in children (dated by TCRdb to the mid-2010s). In light of the paper, this sample's treatment or condition label describes: allogeneic hematopoietic cell transplantation with graft depleted of TCRalphabeta T cells and CD19 B cells. The library was built by means of PCR. The reads were generated on an Illumina HiSeq 2500. TCR libraries were prepared with molecular barcoding, using unique molecular identifiers to normalize TCRbeta repertoire quantification. In-frame beta chains were kept once TCRdb had trimmed the public reads at Q25 with fastp and called clones with MiXCR. Records with the same CDR3 protein are collapsed into one entry carrying the most frequent genes and DNA. A total of 750,000 to 950,000 distinct CDR3 sequences appear in this sample, around 15% of them only once. Roughly 5% of the sample belongs to the ten largest clones.

This specimen was PBMCs, mostly from graft donor cells, taken 360 days after TCRalphabeta/CD19-depleted stem cell transplant. Receptor source: a male patient between 10 and 17 years old who had a stem cell transplant for acute lymphoblastic leukemia, so the T cells may come from the graft donor.

This clonotype was seen ten or more times. The CDR3 ends on some other residue instead of the conserved phenylalanine or tryptophan, so this is likely a read error. The chain links TRBV6-1 to TRBJ2-7; TRBD1 aligns across 10 bases. The germline CDR1 and CDR2 sequences are MNHNS and SASEGT. The CDR3 has 14 residues. The V segment lost 5 bases and the J segment 5 bases; nucleotides outside the gene matches: 6. The DNA of the CDR3 is TGTGCCAGCAGTCCAGACAGGGGGCTGAACGAGCAGTACTCC. This codes for CASSPDRGLNEQYS.

In this sample, this clonotype turned up a few times. The chain links TRBV12-3 or TRBV12-4 to TRBJ1-1; 8 bases align to TRBD1. The CDR3 is made up of 14 amino acids. The V gene end was trimmed by 5 bases and the J gene end by 3 bases; junction bases not matched to a gene: 5. CDR3 region: CASSRTGGYTEAFF. In DNA form, the CDR3 reads TGTGCCAGCAGTAGAACAGGGGGGTACACTGAAGCTTTCTTT.

This chain uses TRBV11-3 with TRBJ2-1; 8 bases are shared with TRBD1. Per the germline V gene, CDR1 is SGHNT and CDR2 is YENEEA. The junction had 3 bases not matched to a gene; V was cut back by 4 bases and J by 7 bases. The CDR3 has 13 residues. DNA of the CDR3: TGTGCCAGCAGCTCACACAGGGGGAATGAGCAGTTCTTC. It specifies CASSSHRGNEQFF.

The chain uses TRBV7-3 and TRBJ2-3; 9 bases are shared with TRBD1. The CDR3 has 17 amino acids. Losses at the gene ends were 5 bases for V and 4 bases for J; bases not matched to a gene: 13. CDR1 SGHTA and CDR2 FQGTGA come from the germline V gene. DNA for the CDR3: TGTGCCAGCAGCCCCGGGACAGGGACCCCTCTAGCAGATACGCAGTATTTT. Translation gives CASSPGTGTPLADTQYF.

This clonotype came up many times. This chain connects TRBV27 to TRBJ2-7, with D possibly matching TRBD2 (5 bases). The germline gives CDR1 MNHEY, CDR2 SMNVEV (reference sequence). Trimming took off 3 bases at V and 6 bases at J, with 12 bases between the two ends. The CDR3 is 13 residues long. The CDR3 region is CASSFGSASEQYF. For the CDR3, the DNA is TGTGCCAGCAGTTTTGGGAGCGCCAGCGAGCAGTACTTC.

This clonotype came up a few times. The chain combines TRBV4-1 with TRBJ1-5; D remains unclear. CDR3 length: 16 amino acids. V was clipped by 5 bases and J by 1 base, with 15 bases between them. CDR1 MGHRA and CDR2 YSYEKL come from the germline V gene. The CDR3 sequence: CASSDRLFSSNQPQHF. In DNA form, the CDR3 reads TGCGCCAGCAGCGACCGGTTGTTTAGCAGCAATCAGCCCCAGCATTTT.

The sample holds many counts of this clonotype. J is TRBJ2-3 and V is TRBV4-2, with 9 bases lining up with TRBD1. V trimming: 4 bases; J trimming: 6 bases; junction bases outside the gene matches: 11. The CDR3 has 16 residues. The V gene's germline CDR1 is LGHNA and CDR2 YNFKEQ. CDR3 loop: CASSLPRDRVSDTQYF. The CDR3, as DNA: TGTGCCAGCAGCCTCCCCCGGGACAGGGTTTCCGATACGCAGTATTTT.

The CDR3 sequence: CAWSGIENLAGHTDTQYF. CDR3 in DNA: TGTGCCTGGTCGGGCATCGAAAACTTGGCGGGTCACACAGATACGCAGTATTTT. This chain connects TRBV30 to TRBJ2-3; possible D gene TRBD2, 5 bases. V was cut by 5 bases and J by 2 bases, with 26 bases left in between. This CDR3 comprises 18 residues. Looked up from germline, CDR1 is GTSNPN and CDR2 is SVGIG (reference sequence).

A few counts support this clonotype. CDR3 loop: CASSDGTGGDGTYEQYF. The CDR3 DNA follows: TGCGCCAGCAGCGACGGGACTGGAGGAGATGGGACCTACGAGCAGTACTTC. The chain combines TRBV5-1 with TRBJ2-7, with D possibly matching TRBD2 (6 bases). This CDR3 spans 17 amino acids. Germline V gene lookup returns CDR1 SGHRS and CDR2 YFSETQ. The V end lost 4 bases, the J end lost 2 bases, and 22 bases lay between the germline ends.

J is TRBJ2-2 and V is TRBV5-1, with 10 bases lining up with TRBD2. Trimming cost V 4 bases and J 5 bases; bases outside gene matches: 8. The length of the CDR3 is 16 residues. Germline lookup yields CDR1 SGHRS and CDR2 YFSETQ. CDR3 residues: CASSDPSGSGTGELFF. CDR3 sequence (DNA): TGCGCCAGCAGCGATCCTAGCGGGAGTGGTACCGGGGAGCTGTTTTTT.

The chain has TRBV2 and TRBJ1-2; D gene unclear. The CDR3 runs 14 residues. Deletions cut 2 bases from V and 4 bases from J, with 11 bases between. Germline loops: CDR1 SNHLY, CDR2 FYNNEI. The CDR3 protein is CASSETPRSYGYTF. CDR3 DNA sequence: TGTGCCAGCAGTGAAACCCCGCGGAGCTATGGCTACACCTTC.